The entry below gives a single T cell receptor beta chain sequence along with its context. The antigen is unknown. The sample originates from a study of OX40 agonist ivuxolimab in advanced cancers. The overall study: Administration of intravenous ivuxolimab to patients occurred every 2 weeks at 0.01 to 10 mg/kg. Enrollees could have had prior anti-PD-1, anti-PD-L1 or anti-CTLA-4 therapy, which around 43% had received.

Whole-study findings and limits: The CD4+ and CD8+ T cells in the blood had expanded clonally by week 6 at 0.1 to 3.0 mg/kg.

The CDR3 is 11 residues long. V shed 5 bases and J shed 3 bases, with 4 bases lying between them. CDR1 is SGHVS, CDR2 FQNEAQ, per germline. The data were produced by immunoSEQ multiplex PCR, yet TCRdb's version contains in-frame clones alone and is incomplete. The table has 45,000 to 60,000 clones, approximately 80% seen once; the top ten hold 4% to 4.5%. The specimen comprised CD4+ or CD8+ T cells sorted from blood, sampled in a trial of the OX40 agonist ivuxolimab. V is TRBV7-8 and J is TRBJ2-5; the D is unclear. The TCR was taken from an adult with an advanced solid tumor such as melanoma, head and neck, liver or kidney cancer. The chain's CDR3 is CASSRKETQYF. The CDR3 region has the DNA TGTGCCAGCAGCCGAAAAGAGACCCAGTACTTC.